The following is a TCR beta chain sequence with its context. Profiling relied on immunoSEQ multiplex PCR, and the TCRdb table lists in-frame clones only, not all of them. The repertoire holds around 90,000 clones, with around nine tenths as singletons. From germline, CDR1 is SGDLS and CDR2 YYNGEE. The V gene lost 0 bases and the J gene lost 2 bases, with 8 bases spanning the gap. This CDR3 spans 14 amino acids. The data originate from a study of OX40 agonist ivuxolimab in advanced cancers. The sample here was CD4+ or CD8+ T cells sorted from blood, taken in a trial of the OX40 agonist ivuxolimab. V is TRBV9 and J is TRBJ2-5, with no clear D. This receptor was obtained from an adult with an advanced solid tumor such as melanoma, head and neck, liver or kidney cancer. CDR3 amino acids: CASSVGVGQETQYF. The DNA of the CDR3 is TGTGCCAGCAGCGTAGGGGTAGGTCAAGAGACCCAGTACTTC.